The 10 T cell receptor beta chains below come from one sample, sequenced in a study of blood T cells in healthy people across ages. Then a second PCR, running about 6 to 12 cycles, was carried out with a sample-barcoded 5' primer and a J-beta primer mix. TCRdb processed the 5' RACE reads anew with MiXCR; each CDR3 protein has one entry. Of hundreds of thousands of distinct CDR3 sequences listed, 58% are singletons. Sequencing was done on a sample of blood. All receptors derive from a man aged 55 to 70 in good health.

J is TRBJ2-3 and V is TRBV4-1; 7 bases are a match to TRBD1. With V trimmed by 0 bases and J by 3 bases, 3 bases remained unmatched. The V gene's germline CDR1 is MGHRA and CDR2 YSYEKL. This CDR3 is built from 15 residues. The CDR3 coding sequence is TGCGCCAGCAGCCAAGAAGGGGGCGAGACAGATACGCAGTATTTT. This sequence encodes CASSQEGGETDTQYF.

V is TRBV7-2 and J is TRBJ2-3; D is uncertain. This CDR3 has 14 residues. The germline V gene has CDR1 SGHTA and CDR2 FQGNSA. Trimming cost V 1 base and J 6 bases, with 11 bases left between them. CDR3 loop: CASSLGTPGDTQYF. The CDR3 coding sequence is TGTGCCAGCAGCTTAGGGACCCCCGGGGATACGCAGTATTTT.

This clonotype was counted a few times. The V call is TRBV7-2, the J call TRBJ1-2; TRBD1 matches at 9 bases. Trimming cost V 5 bases and J 7 bases; bases outside gene matches: 11. This CDR3 region has 15 residues. The germline gives CDR1 SGHTA, CDR2 FQGNSA. CDR3 protein: CASSTTGTGRGGYTF. For the CDR3, the DNA is TGTGCCAGCAGCACCACCGGGACAGGGAGGGGTGGCTACACCTTC.

V gene TRBV20-1 combines with J gene TRBJ2-6; no clear D gene. The CDR3 loop spans 14 amino acids. Germline lookup yields CDR1 DFQATT and CDR2 SNEGSKA (reference sequence). Deletions cut 4 bases from V and 2 bases from J, with 9 bases between. CDR3 sequence (DNA): TGCAGTGCTAATGACGGCGCTGGGGCCAACGTCCTGACTTTC. Its translation: CSANDGAGANVLTF.

This clonotype was recorded once. This rearrangement joins TRBV7-9 to TRBJ2-7; TRBD2 is a possible D gene (6 bases). The CDR3 is made up of 14 amino acids. V lost 4 bases and J 4 bases, leaving 14 bases between the germline ends. Germline V gene sequence: CDR1 SEHNR, CDR2 FQNEAQ (reference sequence). CDR3 in amino acids: CASSSWGVAYEQYF. The DNA of the CDR3 is TGTGCCAGCAGCTCATGGGGGGTGGCATACGAGCAGTACTTC.

J is TRBJ1-1 and V is TRBV6-2 or TRBV6-3, with D perhaps TRBD1 (6 bases). Germline V gives CDR1 MNHEY, CDR2 SVGEGT. The CDR3 length is 12 residues. Trimming took off 8 bases at V and 5 bases at J, with 12 bases between the two ends. The DNA for the CDR3 is TGTGCCAGCGGGAGGGGGGAAACTGAAGCTTTCTTT. Amino acid sequence: CASGRGETEAFF.

This clonotype appeared many times. The chain carries TRBV7-9 and TRBJ2-2, with 15 nucleotides matching TRBD2. The CDR3 sequence is 19 residues long. CDR1 SEHNR and CDR2 FQNEAQ come from the germline V gene (reference sequence). Unmatched junction bases numbered 9, after V lost 4 bases and J lost 3 bases. This chain's CDR3 is CASSYPGLAGGRDTGELFF. In DNA, the CDR3 is TGTGCCAGCAGCTACCCGGGACTAGCGGGGGGACGAGACACCGGGGAGCTGTTTTTT.

The genes are TRBV5-1 and TRBJ2-1; 9 nucleotides align to TRBD2. The V gene end was trimmed by 4 bases and the J gene end by 5 bases; junction bases not matched to a gene: 7. CDR1 SGHRS and CDR2 YFSETQ come from the germline V gene. The CDR3 totals 15 residues. The CDR3 protein is CASSLAGSAHNEQFF. The CDR3 coding sequence is TGCGCCAGCAGCCTAGCGGGGTCGGCTCACAATGAGCAGTTCTTC.

This chain connects TRBV7-9 to TRBJ1-1; 9 nucleotides align to TRBD1. The CDR3 contains 16 residues. V lost 5 bases and J lost 2; bases outside the gene matches: 9. CDR1 and CDR2 from the germline V gene are SEHNR and FQNEAQ (reference sequence). CDR3 nucleotide sequence: TGTGCCAGCAGCACCGGGACAGGGTATCTAAACACTGAAGCTTTCTTT. It encodes CASSTGTGYLNTEAFF.

The chain combines TRBV3-1 with TRBJ2-5; D is unresolved. Germline CDR1 and CDR2: LGHDT and YNNKEL (reference sequence). V dropped 6 bases and J dropped 2 bases, with 13 bases sitting between them. This CDR3 is 14 amino acids long. The CDR3 DNA sequence: TGTGCCAGCAGTCAGAATATGGGACAAGAGACCCAGTACTTC. Translation: CASSQNMGQETQYF.